This T cell receptor beta chain was sequenced for a study of T cells in Graves' hyperthyroidism and ophthalmopathy. Study-wide points: Stable hyperthyroidism was told apart from ophthalmopathy by a model built on 13 V-J features.

This clonotype showed up many times. The antigen remains undetermined. There are 16 residues in the CDR3. Germline CDR1 reads SEHNR; CDR2 reads FQNEAQ (reference sequence). V shed 0 bases and J shed 5 bases, with 16 bases lying between them. RNA transcripts were the template for amplifying TCR beta CDR3 regions. RT-PCR in the first round (using the HTBI primer set) targeted the TCR CDR3. TCRdb itself ran the multiplex PCR reads through MiXCR, one entry per CDR3 protein. The sample records around 300,000 distinct CDR3 sequences, roughly 13% being singletons. The sample was blood. The V call is TRBV7-9, the J call TRBJ2-5; the D gene is possibly TRBD2 (6 bases). This receptor was identified in a woman under 40 with Graves' hyperthyroidism that later progressed to Graves' ophthalmopathy. The chain's CDR3 is CASSLAEGKAVETQYF. The CDR3, as DNA: TGTGCCAGCAGCTTAGCGGAGGGGAAGGCGGTCGAGACCCAGTACTTC.